There are many counts of the clone carrying this T cell receptor beta chain. Its antigen is not identified. The CDR3 covers 15 residues. Germline V gene sequence: CDR1 SGHTA, CDR2 FQGNSA. Trimming shortened V by 1 base and J by 3 bases, and 13 bases separated the two germline ends. This sample is part of a study of blood T cells in healthy people across ages. Whole-study findings and limits: The study found more naive CD4+ cells and higher diversity in long-lived than aged donors. Diversity of TCR beta per million T cells declined in a roughly linear way with age.

It was with a sample-barcoded 5' primer and a J-beta primer mix that a second PCR of about 6 to 11 cycles was run. TCRdb ran MiXCR on the 5' RACE reads and lists one entry per CDR3 protein. This sample has hundreds of thousands of distinct CDR3 sequences; 20% to 25% occur once, and the top ten carry approximately 3.6%. Sequenced input: blood. The rearrangement uses TRBV7-2 and TRBJ2-7; the D is unclear. The receptor was isolated from a man between 65 and 80 years old in good health. The CDR3 DNA is TGTGCCAGCAGCTTAGGCTCCGGTTACAACTACGAGCAGTACTTC. Its protein product is CASSLGSGYNYEQYF.